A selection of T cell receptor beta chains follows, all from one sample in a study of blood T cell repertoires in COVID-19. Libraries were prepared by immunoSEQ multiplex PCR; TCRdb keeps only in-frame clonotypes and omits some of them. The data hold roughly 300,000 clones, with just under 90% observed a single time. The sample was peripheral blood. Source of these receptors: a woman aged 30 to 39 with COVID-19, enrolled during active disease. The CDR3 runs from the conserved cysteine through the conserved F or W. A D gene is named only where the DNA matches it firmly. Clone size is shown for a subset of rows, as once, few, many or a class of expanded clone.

CASSGGQVTNEKLFF,TGTGCCAGCAGCGGGGGACAGGTTACTAATGAAAAACTGTTTTTT,TRBJ1-4,TRBV7-9,.,TRBD1
CASSLAGRGQETQYF,TGTGCCAGCAGCCTCGCGGGGCGGGGCCAAGAGACCCAGTACTTC,TRBJ2-5,TRBV5-4,many,.
CASSWQGRGHYGYTF,TGTGCCAGCAGCTGGCAGGGCAGGGGGCACTATGGCTACACCTTC,TRBJ1-2,TRBV5-8,.,TRBD1
CASSEEGAWTEAFF,TGTGCCAGCAGTGAGGAGGGGGCGTGGACTGAAGCTTTCTTT,TRBJ1-1,TRBV2,.,TRBD1
CASSSVRQPQHF,TGTGCCAGCAGCTCGGTTCGGCAGCCCCAGCATTTT,TRBJ1-5,TRBV7-8,.,.
CASSLIRVSNTEAFF,TGTGCCAGCAGCTTGATTCGTGTATCGAACACTGAAGCTTTCTTT,TRBJ1-1,TRBV5-5,.,.
CASSSDRGLGYTF,TGTGCCAGCAGTTCCGACAGGGGGCTAGGCTACACCTTC,TRBJ1-2,TRBV3-1/TRBV3-2,.,TRBD1
CASSWSGLHRNQPQHF,TGTGCCAGCAGTTGGTCAGGTCTTCATCGGAATCAGCCCCAGCATTTT,TRBJ1-5,TRBV27,once,.
CATSSADQETQYF,TGTGCCACCAGTTCCGCGGATCAAGAGACCCAGTACTTC,TRBJ2-5,TRBV24-1,.,.
CASSSGLLTQHF,TGTGCCAGCAGTTCCGGTTTGTTGACCCAGCATTTT,TRBJ1-5,TRBV28,.,.
CASSSDMGATEAFF,TGTGCCAGCAGCTCCGATATGGGGGCCACTGAAGCTTTCTTT,TRBJ1-1,TRBV5-6,.,.
CASSPAGGNTEAFF,TGTGCCAGCTCACCTGCAGGGGGGAACACTGAAGCTTTCTTT,TRBJ1-1,TRBV18,.,TRBD1
CASRGSYTDTQYF,TGTGCCAGCAGGGGGAGTTACACAGATACGCAGTATTTT,TRBJ2-3,TRBV6-5,.,.
CASRRQGLNTEAFF,TGTGCCAGTAGGAGACAGGGGCTTAACACTGAAGCTTTCTTT,TRBJ1-1,TRBV19,.,TRBD1
CSASLGAEKLFF,TGCAGTGCTAGTTTGGGAGCCGAAAAACTGTTTTTT,TRBJ1-4,TRBV20-1,.,.
CASKGTVNQPQHF,TGTGCCAGCAAAGGGACAGTCAATCAGCCCCAGCATTTT,TRBJ1-5,TRBV6-5,.,TRBD1
CASRFGQGNGYTF,TGTGCCAGCAGATTCGGACAGGGGAATGGCTACACCTTC,TRBJ1-2,TRBV6-5,.,TRBD1
CASGAVGGVRVGEQFF,TGCGCCAGCGGCGCCGTTGGAGGAGTACGGGTCGGCGAGCAGTTCTTC,TRBJ2-1,TRBV5-1,once,.
CASSQGPQSSNTIYF,TGTGCCAGCAGCCAAGGGCCCCAGTCATCAAACACCATATATTTT,TRBJ1-3,TRBV3-1/TRBV3-2,.,.
CASRRRDRETQYF,TGTGCCAGTCGACGGCGGGATCGGGAGACCCAGTACTTC,TRBJ2-5,TRBV19,.,.
CASSDQLNYGYTF,TGTGCCAGCAGTGATCAACTTAACTATGGCTACACCTTC,TRBJ1-2,TRBV2,.,.
CASSYVQPSNYGYTF,TGTGCCAGCAGTTACGTACAACCATCTAACTATGGCTACACCTTC,TRBJ1-2,TRBV6-6,.,.
CASSYQGAPNEKLFF,TGTGCCAGCAGTTACCAGGGGGCACCTAATGAAAAACTGTTTTTT,TRBJ1-4,TRBV6-6,.,TRBD1
CASSQLAGGHYNEQFF,TGTGCCAGCAGCCAACTAGCGGGGGGGCATTACAATGAGCAGTTCTTC,TRBJ2-1,TRBV14,.,TRBD2
CASSLGQRGSEKLFF,TGTGCCAGCAGCTTGGGGCAACGGGGGTCAGAAAAACTGTTTTTT,TRBJ1-4,TRBV7-9,.,.
CASSFGQAEPYGYTF,TGCGCCAGCAGCTTCGGACAGGCTGAACCCTATGGCTACACCTTC,TRBJ1-2,TRBV5-1,.,TRBD1
CASSLDRANYGYTF,TGTGCCAGCAGCCTGGACAGGGCTAACTATGGCTACACCTTC,TRBJ1-2,TRBV5-5,.,TRBD1
CASSLTHRGYGYTF,TGTGCCAGCAGCTTAACCCACAGGGGGTATGGCTACACCTTC,TRBJ1-2,TRBV5-5,once,TRBD1
CASSYEGNGELFF,TGTGCCAGCAGTTACGAGGGTAATGGGGAGCTGTTTTTT,TRBJ2-2,TRBV6-6,.,.
CASSQGQGVNSPLHF,TGTGCCAGCAGCCAAGGCCAAGGGGTAAACTCACCCCTCCACTTT,TRBJ1-6,TRBV3-1/TRBV3-2,.,.
CASSRRGGLTGELFF,TGCGCCAGCAGCCGGCGGGGGGGCCTCACCGGGGAGCTGTTTTTT,TRBJ2-2,TRBV5-1,.,TRBD2
CASSLGTRGSTDTQYF,TGTGCCAGCAGCTTAGGGACGCGGGGGAGCACAGATACGCAGTATTTT,TRBJ2-3,TRBV11-1,.,TRBD2
CASRMGGLGTGELFF,TGCGCCAGCAGGATGGGGGGACTCGGAACCGGGGAGCTGTTTTTT,TRBJ2-2,TRBV10-2,.,.
CASSFAGVGGGAHNEQFF,TGTGCCAGCAGTTTCGCGGGTGTCGGCGGGGGGGCACACAATGAGCAGTTCTTC,TRBJ2-1,TRBV27,.,TRBD2
CASSSYRGRSIEQFF,TGTGCCAGCAGCTCTTACAGGGGACGGAGTATTGAGCAGTTCTTC,TRBJ2-1,TRBV7-9,.,TRBD1
CASSPNRAGGKNTIYF,TGTGCCAGCAGCCCAAATCGGGCAGGGGGGAAAAACACCATATATTTT,TRBJ1-3,TRBV11-2,.,TRBD1
CSVEEPGQGYTEAFF,TGCAGCGTTGAAGAGCCCGGACAGGGGTATACTGAAGCTTTCTTT,TRBJ1-1,TRBV29-1,.,TRBD1
CASSPQDRVVQPQHF,TGTGCCAGCAGTCCCCAAGACAGGGTTGTCCAGCCCCAGCATTTT,TRBJ1-5,TRBV6-5,.,TRBD1
CAWSTGLSNEKLFF,TGTGCCTGGAGCACAGGGCTCTCTAATGAAAAACTGTTTTTT,TRBJ1-4,TRBV30,.,.
CATLASVDLDTEAFF,TGTGCCACCCTGGCCAGCGTCGATCTGGACACTGAAGCTTTCTTT,TRBJ1-1,TRBV7-9,.,.
CASSLTGNYEQYF,TGTGCCAGCAGCTTAACAGGGAACTACGAGCAGTACTTC,TRBJ2-7,TRBV7-2,.,.
CASSDGQNRGQPQHF,TGTGCCAGCAGCGATGGACAGAACAGGGGACAGCCCCAGCATTTT,TRBJ1-5,TRBV11-2,.,TRBD1
CASSQQGIATEAFF,TGTGCCAGCAGCCAACAGGGGATTGCAACTGAAGCTTTCTTT,TRBJ1-1,TRBV6-5,.,TRBD1
CASQTEQGAGSYGYTF,TGTGCCAGCCAAACCGAACAGGGGGCAGGTAGTTATGGCTACACCTTC,TRBJ1-2,TRBV2,.,TRBD1
CASSYEGGNYGYTF,TGTGCCAGCAGTTACGAGGGCGGTAACTATGGCTACACCTTC,TRBJ1-2,TRBV6-5,.,.
CASSYSTSKGEKLFF,TGTGCCAGCAGTTACTCTACATCCAAGGGGGAAAAACTGTTTTTT,TRBJ1-4,TRBV6-5,.,.